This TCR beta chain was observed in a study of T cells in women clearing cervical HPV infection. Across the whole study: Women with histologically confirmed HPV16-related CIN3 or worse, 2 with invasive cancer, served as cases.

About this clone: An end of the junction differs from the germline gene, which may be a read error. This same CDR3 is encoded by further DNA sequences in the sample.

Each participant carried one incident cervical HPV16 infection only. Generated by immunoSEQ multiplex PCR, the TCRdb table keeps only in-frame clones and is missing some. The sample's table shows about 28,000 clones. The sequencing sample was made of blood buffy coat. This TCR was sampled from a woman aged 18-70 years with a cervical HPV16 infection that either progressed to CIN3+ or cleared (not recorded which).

Partial CDR3 DNA: TGTGCCAGCAGCTCGCAGACAGGCGGATCTGGAAACACT. This gives the protein CASSSQTGGSGNT. The entire CDR3 reads CASSSQTGGSGNTIYF. The rearrangement uses TRBV5-4 and TRBJ1-3; possibly TRBD1 for D (6 bases). The sequence runs out 3 residues before the end of the CDR3; the remainder is reconstructed from the germline J gene. Germline values: CDR1 SGHNT, CDR2 YYREEE (reference sequence). The CDR3 has 16 residues.